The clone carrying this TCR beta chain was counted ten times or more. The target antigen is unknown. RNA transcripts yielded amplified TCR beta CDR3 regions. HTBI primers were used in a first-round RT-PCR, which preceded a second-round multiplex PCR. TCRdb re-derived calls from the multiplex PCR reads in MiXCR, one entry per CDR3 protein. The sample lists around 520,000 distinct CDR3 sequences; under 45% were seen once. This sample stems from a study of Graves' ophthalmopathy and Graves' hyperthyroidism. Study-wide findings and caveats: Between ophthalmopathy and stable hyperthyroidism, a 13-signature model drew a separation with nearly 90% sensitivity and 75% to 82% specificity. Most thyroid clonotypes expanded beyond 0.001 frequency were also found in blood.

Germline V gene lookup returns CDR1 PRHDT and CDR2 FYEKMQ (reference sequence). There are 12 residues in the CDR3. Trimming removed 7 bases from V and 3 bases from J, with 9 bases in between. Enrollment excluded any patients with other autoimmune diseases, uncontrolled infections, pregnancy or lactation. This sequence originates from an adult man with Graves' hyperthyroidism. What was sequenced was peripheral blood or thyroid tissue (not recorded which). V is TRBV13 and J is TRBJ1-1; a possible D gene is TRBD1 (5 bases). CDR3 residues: CASTRADTEAFF. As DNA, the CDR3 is TGTGCCAGCACCAGGGCAGACACTGAAGCTTTCTTT.